A selection of T cell receptor beta chains follows, all from one sample in a study of cytomegalovirus exposure and HLA in healthy donors. Libraries were prepared by immunoSEQ multiplex PCR; TCRdb keeps only in-frame clonotypes and omits some of them. Among 95,000 to 150,000 clones listed, about 90% were seen once. The sequencing sample was made of PBMCs. The origin of the receptors is a woman aged 18 to 35 in good health and CMV-seronegative. The CDR3 runs from the conserved cysteine through the conserved F or W. Each record gives: D gene, clone size, V gene, J gene, CDR3 protein, CDR3 DNA. A D gene is named only where the DNA matches it firmly. The size field is filled for only some rows; it gives once, few, many or a size class.

-	-	TRBV19	TRBJ2-1	CASSIATGSYNEQFF	TGTGCCAGTAGTATAGCGACAGGCTCCTACAATGAGCAGTTCTTC
-	-	TRBV4-1	TRBJ2-1	CASSQVFTQGTHNEQFF	TGCGCCAGCAGCCAAGTCTTCACGCAGGGGACACACAATGAGCAGTTCTTC
TRBD1	-	TRBV6-5	TRBJ2-7	CASSYSSRQGRAEQYF	TGTGCCAGCAGTTACAGTTCGAGACAGGGTCGGGCCGAGCAGTACTTC
-	-	TRBV28	TRBJ1-4	CASSQRGGTNEKLFF	TGTGCCAGCAGTCAGAGGGGGGGGACTAATGAAAAACTGTTTTTT
-	-	TRBV30	TRBJ1-1	CAGQQNMNTEAFF	TGTGCGGGACAACAGAATATGAACACTGAAGCTTTCTTT
-	-	TRBV28	TRBJ2-6	CASSRESSGANVLTF	TGTGCCAGCAGTCGAGAGAGCTCTGGGGCCAACGTCCTGACTTTC
-	-	TRBV18	TRBJ2-2	CASSPQNTGELFF	TGTGCCAGCTCACCCCAGAACACCGGGGAGCTGTTTTTT
-	-	TRBV28	TRBJ1-2	CASSLRGRGYTF	TGTGCCAGCAGTTTAAGGGGTCGTGGCTACACCTTC
-	-	TRBV13	TRBJ2-7	CASSLGVGEQYF	TGTGCCAGCAGCTTAGGGGTCGGGGAGCAGTACTTC
-	-	TRBV9	TRBJ2-5	CASSVGEDFQRVFQETQYF	TGTGCCAGCAGCGTAGGGGAGGACTTCCAGAGGGTCTTCCAAGAGACCCAGTACTTC
TRBD1	-	TRBV2	TRBJ2-7	CASGLTGGKYF	TGTGCCAGCGGGCTTACAGGGGGCAAGTACTTC
TRBD2	once	TRBV2	TRBJ2-5	CASLGLGETQYF	TGTGCCAGCCTTGGACTAGGGGAGACCCAGTACTTC
TRBD1	-	TRBV28	TRBJ2-5	CASSKTGTGVQYF	TGTGCCAGCAGTAAAACCGGGACAGGGGTTCAGTACTTC